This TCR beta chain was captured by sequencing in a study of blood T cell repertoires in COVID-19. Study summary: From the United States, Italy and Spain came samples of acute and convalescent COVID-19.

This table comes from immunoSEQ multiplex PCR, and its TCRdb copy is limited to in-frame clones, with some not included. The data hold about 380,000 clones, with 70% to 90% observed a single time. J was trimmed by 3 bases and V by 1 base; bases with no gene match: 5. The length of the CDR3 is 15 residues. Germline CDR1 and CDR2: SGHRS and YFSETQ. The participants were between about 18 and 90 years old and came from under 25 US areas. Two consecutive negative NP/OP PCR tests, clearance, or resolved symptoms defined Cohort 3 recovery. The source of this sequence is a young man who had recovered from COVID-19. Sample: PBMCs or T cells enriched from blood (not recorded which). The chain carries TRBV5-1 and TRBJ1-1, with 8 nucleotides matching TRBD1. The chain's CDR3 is CASSLSQGADTEAFF. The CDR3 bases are TGCGCCAGCAGCTTGTCCCAGGGGGCGGACACTGAAGCTTTCTTT.